Reported below is one TCR beta chain. Antigen: not known. Attached unique molecular identifiers marked individual cDNA molecules. TCRdb independently ran MiXCR on the 5' RACE reads; one entry per CDR3 protein. The sample contains some 48,000 distinct CDR3 sequences, around 6.5% of which appear only once. The CDR3 consists of 14 residues. CDR1 SSHAT and CDR2 FNYEAQ come from the germline V gene (reference sequence). The source of the sample is a study of early T cells in non-severe SARS-CoV-2 infection. Study-wide background: The sequenced material was bulk RNA from unsorted whole blood, and its chains were unpaired. Study-wide points: The VDJdb matching leaned toward anti-spike CD8 responses and overlooked private and CD4 specificities.

The chain has TRBV7-7 and TRBJ2-5, with a tentative D call TRBD1 (6 bases). This TCR came from an adult who was a healthcare worker with PCR-confirmed SARS-CoV-2 infection or an uninfected control (not recorded which). The sequencing used whole blood, collected at baseline. DNA of the CDR3: TGTGCTAACAGCTTGGACAGTCTAACAGAGACCCAGTACTTC. Amino acids: CANSLDSLTETQYF.